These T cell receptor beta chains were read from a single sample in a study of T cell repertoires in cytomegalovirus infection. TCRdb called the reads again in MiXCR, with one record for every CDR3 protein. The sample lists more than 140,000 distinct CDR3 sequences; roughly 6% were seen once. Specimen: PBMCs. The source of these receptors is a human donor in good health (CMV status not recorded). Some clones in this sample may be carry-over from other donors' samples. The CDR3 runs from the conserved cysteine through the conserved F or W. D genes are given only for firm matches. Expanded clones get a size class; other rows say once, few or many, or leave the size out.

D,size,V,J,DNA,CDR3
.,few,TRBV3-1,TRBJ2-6,TGTGCCAGCAGCCCGACAGCCTCTGGGGCCAACGTCCTGACTTTC,CASSPTASGANVLTF
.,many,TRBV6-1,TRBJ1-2,TGTGCCAGCAGCCGAGGGATGAGGGATAACTATGGCTACACCTTC,CASSRGMRDNYGYTF
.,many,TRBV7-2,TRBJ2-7,TGTGCCAGCAGCTTGTCTATGAGCGGGCTCCTTACTGCCTACGAGCAGTACTTC,CASSLSMSGLLTAYEQYF
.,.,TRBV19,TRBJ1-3,TGTGCCAGTACACGGGACGCCGGCTCTGGAAACACCATATATTTT,CASTRDAGSGNTIYF
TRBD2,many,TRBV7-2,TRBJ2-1,TGTGCCAGCAGCTTAGTTGCGGGGGGGAATTACAATGAGCAGTTCTTC,CASSLVAGGNYNEQFF
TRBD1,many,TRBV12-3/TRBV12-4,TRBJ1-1,TGTGCCAGCAGTTTCCACAGGGGAGGCCTGACTGAAGCTTTCTTT,CASSFHRGGLTEAFF
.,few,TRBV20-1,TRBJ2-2,TGCAGTGCTAGAGAGGGGGGCCCGAACACCGGGGAGCTGTTTTTT,CSAREGGPNTGELFF
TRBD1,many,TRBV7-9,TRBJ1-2,TGTGCCAGCAGCCAAGGACAGGGTGCGGGTGGCTACACCTTC,CASSQGQGAGGYTF
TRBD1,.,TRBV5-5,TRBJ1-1,TGTGCCAGCAGCTCCAGGGGGGACTACACTGAAGCTTTCTTT,CASSSRGDYTEAFF
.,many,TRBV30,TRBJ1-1,TGTGCCTGGACCACACTAATAGCGAACACTGAAGCTTTCTTT,CAWTTLIANTEAFF
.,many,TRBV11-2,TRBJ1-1,TGTGCCAGCAGCTTAGACAGAAGGCCAACTGAAGCTTTCTTT,CASSLDRRPTEAFF
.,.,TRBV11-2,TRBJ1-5,TGTGCCAGCGCTCGGGGGGGTCAGGCGAATCAGCCCCAGCATTTT,CASARGGQANQPQHF
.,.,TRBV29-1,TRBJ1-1,TGCAGCGTTGCAAGGACTCCGAACACTGAAGCTTTCTTT,CSVARTPNTEAFF
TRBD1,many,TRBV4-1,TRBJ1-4,TGCGCCAGCAGCCTAGCGGGGACAGGATCAGAAAAACTGTTTTTT,CASSLAGTGSEKLFF
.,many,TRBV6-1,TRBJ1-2,TGTGCCAGCAGCCGCCTGGGCGGATATGGCTACACCTTC,CASSRLGGYGYTF
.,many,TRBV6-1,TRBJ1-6,TGTGCCAGCAGTTCGTGGCAGAAAAATTCACCCCTCCACTTT,CASSSWQKNSPLHF
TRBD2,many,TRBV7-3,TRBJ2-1,TGTGCCAGCAGCTTAGTGCTAGCGGGGGGGCGCAATGAGCAGTTCTTC,CASSLVLAGGRNEQFF